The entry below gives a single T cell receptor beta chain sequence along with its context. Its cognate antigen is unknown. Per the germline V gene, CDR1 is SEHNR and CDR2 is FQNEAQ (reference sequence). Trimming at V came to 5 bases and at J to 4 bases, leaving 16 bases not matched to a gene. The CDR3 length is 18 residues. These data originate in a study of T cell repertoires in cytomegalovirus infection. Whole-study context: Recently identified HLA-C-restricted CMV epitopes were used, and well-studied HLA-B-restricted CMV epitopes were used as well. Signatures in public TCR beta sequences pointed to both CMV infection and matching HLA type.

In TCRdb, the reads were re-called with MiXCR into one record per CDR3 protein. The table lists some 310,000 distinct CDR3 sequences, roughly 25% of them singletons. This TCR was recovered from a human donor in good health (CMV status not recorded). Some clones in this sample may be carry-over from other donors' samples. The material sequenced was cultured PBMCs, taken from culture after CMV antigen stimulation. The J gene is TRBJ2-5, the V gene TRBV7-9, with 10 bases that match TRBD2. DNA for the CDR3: TGTGCCAGCAGCGGAGAAATAGCGGGAGGCTCCGGAGGAGAGACCCAGTACTTC. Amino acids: CASSGEIAGGSGGETQYF. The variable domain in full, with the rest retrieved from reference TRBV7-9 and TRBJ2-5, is DTGVSQNPRHKITKRGQNVTFRCDPISEHNRLYWYRQTLGQGPEFLTYFQNEAQLEKSRLLSDRFSAERPKGSFSTLEIQRTEQGDSAMYLCASSGEIAGGSGGETQYFGPGTRLLVL.